The sequence of this TCR beta chain was determined in a study of blood T cells in healthy people across ages. The study's findings and limits: While age rose, TCR beta diversity per million T cells dropped in a roughly linear way.

This CDR3 is 14 amino acids long. Trimming cost V 0 bases and J 10 bases, with 19 bases left between them. The germline V gene encodes CDR1 GTSNPN and CDR2 SVGIG (reference sequence). A remark on this clonotype: The antigen is unknown.

PCR was performed a second time for about 7 to 11 cycles using a sample-barcoded 5' primer and a J-beta primer mix. No fewer than 3 million CDR3-containing paired-end reads came from each sample. TCRdb re-derived calls from the 5' RACE reads in MiXCR, one entry per CDR3 protein. This table holds about a million distinct CDR3 sequences, 51% found once. Each sample used at least 7 million PBMCs. The TCR sequence derives from a woman aged 60-75 years in good health. Sequencing was carried out using blood. This chain links TRBV30 with TRBJ2-7, with D possibly being TRBD1 or TRBD2 (5 bases each). The CDR3 DNA reads TGTGCCTGGAGTGTCGGCTCCGGGACCGTGCCCCAGTACTTC. Its protein is CAWSVGSGTVPQYF.